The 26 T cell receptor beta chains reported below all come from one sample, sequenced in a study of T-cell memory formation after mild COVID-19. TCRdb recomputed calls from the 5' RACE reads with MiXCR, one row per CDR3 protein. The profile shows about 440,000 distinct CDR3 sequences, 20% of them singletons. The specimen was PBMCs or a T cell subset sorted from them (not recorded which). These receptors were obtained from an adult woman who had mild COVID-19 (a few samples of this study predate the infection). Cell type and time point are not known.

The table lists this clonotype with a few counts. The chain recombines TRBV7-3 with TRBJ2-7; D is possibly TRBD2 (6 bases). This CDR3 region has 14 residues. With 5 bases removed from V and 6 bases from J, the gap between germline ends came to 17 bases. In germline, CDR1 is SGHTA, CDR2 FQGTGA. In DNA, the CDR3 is TGTGCCAGCAGCCCCTCGAGCGCCGGGGGCGAGCAGTACTTC. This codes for CASSPSSAGGEQYF.

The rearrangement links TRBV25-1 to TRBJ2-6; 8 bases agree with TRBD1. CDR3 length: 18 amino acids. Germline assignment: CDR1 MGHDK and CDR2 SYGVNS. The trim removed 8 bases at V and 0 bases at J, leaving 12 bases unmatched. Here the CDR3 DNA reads TGTGCCAGCGGGCTAGGGACAGGCGACTTCTCTGGGGCCAACGTCCTGACTTTC. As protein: CASGLGTGDFSGANVLTF. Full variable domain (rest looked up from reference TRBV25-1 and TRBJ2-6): EADIYQTPRYLVIGTGKKITLECSQTMGHDKMYWYQQDPGMELHLIHYSYGVNSTEKGDLSSESTVSRIRTEHFPLTLESARPSHTSQYLCASGLGTGDFSGANVLTFGAGSRLTVL.

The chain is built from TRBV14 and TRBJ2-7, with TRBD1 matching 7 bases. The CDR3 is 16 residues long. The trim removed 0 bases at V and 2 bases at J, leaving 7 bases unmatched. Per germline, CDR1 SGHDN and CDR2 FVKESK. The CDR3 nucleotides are TGTGCCAGCAGCCAAGATCCCCGACAGGGAACCTACGAGCAGTACTTC. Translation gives CASSQDPRQGTYEQYF.

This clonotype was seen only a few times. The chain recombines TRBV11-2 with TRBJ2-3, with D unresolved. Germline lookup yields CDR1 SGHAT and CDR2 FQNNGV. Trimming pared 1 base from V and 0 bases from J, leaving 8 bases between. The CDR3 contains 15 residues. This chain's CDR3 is CASSLVVTSTDTQYF. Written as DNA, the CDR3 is TGTGCCAGCAGCTTAGTCGTAACTAGCACAGATACGCAGTATTTT.

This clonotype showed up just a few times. CDR3 DNA: TGTGCCAGCAGTTTAAGTAGCGGGATTGCGGTATACAATGAGCAGTTCTTC. Its protein product is CASSLSSGIAVYNEQFF. The chain carries TRBV12-3 or TRBV12-4 and TRBJ2-1, with TRBD2 matching 8 bases. There are 17 residues in the CDR3. J was trimmed by 4 bases and V by 2 bases; bases with no gene match: 10.

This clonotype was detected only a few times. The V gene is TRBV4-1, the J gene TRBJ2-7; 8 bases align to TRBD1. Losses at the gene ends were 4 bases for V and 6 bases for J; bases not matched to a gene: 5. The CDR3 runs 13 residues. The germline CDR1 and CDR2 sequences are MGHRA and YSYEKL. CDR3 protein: CASSRTGGSEQYF. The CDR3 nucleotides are TGCGCCAGCAGCCGCACAGGGGGGAGCGAGCAGTACTTC.

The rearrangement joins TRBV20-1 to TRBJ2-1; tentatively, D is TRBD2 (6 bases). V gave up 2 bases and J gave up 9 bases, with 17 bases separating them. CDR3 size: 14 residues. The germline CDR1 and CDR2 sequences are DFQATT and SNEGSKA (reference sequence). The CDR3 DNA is TGCAGTGCTAGACTGACTAGTATCTACGGTGAGCAGTTCTTC. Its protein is CSARLTSIYGEQFF.

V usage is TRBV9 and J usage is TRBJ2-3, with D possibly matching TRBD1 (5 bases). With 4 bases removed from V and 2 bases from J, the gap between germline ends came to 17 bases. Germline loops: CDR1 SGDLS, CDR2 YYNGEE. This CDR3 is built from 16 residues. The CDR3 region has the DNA TGTGCCAGCAGCCCCTACTCTGACAGTGTCACAGATACGCAGTATTTT. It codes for CASSPYSDSVTDTQYF. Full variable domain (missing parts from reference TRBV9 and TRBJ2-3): DSGVTQTPKHLITATGQRVTLRCSPRSGDLSVYWYQQSLDQGLQFLIQYYNGEERAKGNILERFSAQQFPDLHSELNLSSLELGDSALYFCASSPYSDSVTDTQYFGPGTRLTVL.

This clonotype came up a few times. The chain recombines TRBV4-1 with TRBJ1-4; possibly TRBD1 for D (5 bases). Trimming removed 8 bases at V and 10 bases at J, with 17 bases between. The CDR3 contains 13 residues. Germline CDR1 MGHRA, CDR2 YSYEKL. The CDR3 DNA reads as TGCGCCAGCCGGGACCCCCGGCAAGGAAAACTGTTTTTT. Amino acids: CASRDPRQGKLFF.

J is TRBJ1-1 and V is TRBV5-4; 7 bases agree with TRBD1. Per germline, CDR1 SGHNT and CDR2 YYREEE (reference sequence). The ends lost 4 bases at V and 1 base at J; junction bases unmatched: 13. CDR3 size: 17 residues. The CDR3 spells CASSNNRRQGTNTEAFF. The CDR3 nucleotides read TGTGCCAGCAGCAATAATCGCAGACAGGGTACGAACACTGAAGCTTTCTTT.

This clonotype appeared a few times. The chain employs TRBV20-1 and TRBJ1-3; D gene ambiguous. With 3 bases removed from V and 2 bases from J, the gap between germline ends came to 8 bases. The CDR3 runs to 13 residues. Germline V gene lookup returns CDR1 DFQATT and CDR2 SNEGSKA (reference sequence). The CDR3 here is CSARSGPGNTIYF. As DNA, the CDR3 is TGCAGTGCTAGGTCCGGACCTGGAAACACCATATATTTT.

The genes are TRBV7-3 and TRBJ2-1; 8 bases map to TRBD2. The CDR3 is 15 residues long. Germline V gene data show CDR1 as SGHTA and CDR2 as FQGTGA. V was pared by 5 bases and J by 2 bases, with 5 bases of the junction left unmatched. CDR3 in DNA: TGTGCCAGCAGCCCGGGACTAGATACCTACAATGAGCAGTTCTTC. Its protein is CASSPGLDTYNEQFF.

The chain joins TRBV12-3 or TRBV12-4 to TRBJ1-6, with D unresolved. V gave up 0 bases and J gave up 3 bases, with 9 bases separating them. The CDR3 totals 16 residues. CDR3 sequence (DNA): TGTGCCAGCAGTTTAGCGCAAACCTACTATAATTCACCCCTCCACTTT. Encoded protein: CASSLAQTYYNSPLHF.

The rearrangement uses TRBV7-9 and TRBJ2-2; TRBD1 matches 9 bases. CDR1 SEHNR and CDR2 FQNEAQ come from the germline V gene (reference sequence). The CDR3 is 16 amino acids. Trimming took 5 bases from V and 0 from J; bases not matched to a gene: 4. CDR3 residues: CASSAWTGANTGELFF. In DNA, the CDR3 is TGTGCCAGCAGCGCCTGGACAGGGGCGAACACCGGGGAGCTGTTTTTT. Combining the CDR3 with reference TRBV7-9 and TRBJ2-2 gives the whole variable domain DTGVSQNPRHKITKRGQNVTFRCDPISEHNRLYWYRQTLGQGPEFLTYFQNEAQLEKSRLLSDRFSAERPKGSFSTLEIQRTEQGDSAMYLCASSAWTGANTGELFFGEGSRLTVL.

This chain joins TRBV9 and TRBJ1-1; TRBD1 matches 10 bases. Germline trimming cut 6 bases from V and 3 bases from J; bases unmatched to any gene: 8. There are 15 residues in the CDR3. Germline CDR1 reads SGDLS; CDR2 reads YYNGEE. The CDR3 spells CASTERGTGDTEAFF. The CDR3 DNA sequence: TGTGCCAGCACCGAACGCGGGACAGGGGACACTGAAGCTTTCTTT.

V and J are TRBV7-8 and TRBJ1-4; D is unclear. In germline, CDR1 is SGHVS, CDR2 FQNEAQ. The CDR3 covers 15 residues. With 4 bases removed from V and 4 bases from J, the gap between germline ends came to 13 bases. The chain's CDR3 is CASSSDRPYNEKLFF. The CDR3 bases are TGTGCCAGCAGCTCAGACCGTCCTTATAATGAAAAACTGTTTTTT.

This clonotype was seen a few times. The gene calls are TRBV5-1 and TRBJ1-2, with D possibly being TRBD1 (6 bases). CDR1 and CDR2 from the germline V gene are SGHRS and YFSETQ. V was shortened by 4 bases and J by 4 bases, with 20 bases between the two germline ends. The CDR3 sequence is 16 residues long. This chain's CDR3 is CASSPVERGFGYGYTF. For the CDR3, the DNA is TGCGCCAGCAGCCCTGTTGAGAGGGGGTTTGGCTATGGCTACACCTTC.

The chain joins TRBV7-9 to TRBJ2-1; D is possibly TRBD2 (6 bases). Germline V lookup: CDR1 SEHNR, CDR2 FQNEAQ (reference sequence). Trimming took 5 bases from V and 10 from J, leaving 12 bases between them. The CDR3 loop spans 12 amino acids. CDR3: CASSPPAGEQFF. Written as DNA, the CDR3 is TGTGCCAGCAGCCCCCCTGCGGGAGAGCAGTTCTTC.

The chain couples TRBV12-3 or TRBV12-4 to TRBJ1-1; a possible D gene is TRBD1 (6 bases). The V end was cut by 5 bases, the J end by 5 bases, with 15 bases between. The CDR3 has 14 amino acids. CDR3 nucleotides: TGTGCCAGCAGTCCGATCGGGGGGCGGACTGAAGCTTTCTTT. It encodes CASSPIGGRTEAFF.

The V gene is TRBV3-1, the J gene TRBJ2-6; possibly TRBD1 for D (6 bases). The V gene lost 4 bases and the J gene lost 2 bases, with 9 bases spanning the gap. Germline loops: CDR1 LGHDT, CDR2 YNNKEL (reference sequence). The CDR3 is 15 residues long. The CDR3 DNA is TGTGCCAGCAGCCTGCACAGGGCTGGGGCCAACGTCCTGACTTTC. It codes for CASSLHRAGANVLTF.

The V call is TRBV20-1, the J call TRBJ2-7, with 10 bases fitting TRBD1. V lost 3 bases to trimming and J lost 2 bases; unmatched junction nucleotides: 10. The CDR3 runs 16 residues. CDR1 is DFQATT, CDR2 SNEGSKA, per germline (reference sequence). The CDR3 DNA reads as TGCAGTGCTAGGTCCCCTCGGACAGGGGGGACCTACGAGCAGTACTTC. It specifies CSARSPRTGGTYEQYF.

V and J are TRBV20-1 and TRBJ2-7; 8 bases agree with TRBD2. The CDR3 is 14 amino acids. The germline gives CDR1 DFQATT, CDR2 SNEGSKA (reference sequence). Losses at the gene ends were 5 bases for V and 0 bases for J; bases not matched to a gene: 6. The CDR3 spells CSAWTREVSYEQYF. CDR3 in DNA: TGCAGTGCTTGGACGCGGGAGGTCTCCTACGAGCAGTACTTC.

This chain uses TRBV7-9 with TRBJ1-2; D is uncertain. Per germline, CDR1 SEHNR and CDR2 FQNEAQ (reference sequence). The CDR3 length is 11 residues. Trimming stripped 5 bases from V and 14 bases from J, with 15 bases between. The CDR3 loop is CASSGTVEWTF. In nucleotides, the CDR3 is TGTGCCAGCAGCGGAACGGTTGAGTGGACCTTC.

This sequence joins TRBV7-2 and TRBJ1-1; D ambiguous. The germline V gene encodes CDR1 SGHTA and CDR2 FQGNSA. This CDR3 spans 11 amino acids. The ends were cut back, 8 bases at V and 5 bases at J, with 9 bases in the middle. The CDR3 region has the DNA TGTGCCAGCCGAGCGGGTACTGAAGCTTTCTTT. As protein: CASRAGTEAFF.

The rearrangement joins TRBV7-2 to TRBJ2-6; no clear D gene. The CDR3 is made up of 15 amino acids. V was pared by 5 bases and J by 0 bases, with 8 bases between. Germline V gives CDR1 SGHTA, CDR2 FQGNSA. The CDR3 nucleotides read TGTGCCAGCAGCCTTTTTCACTCTGGGGCCAACGTCCTGACTTTC. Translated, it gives CASSLFHSGANVLTF.

CDR3 in amino acids: CASSLGLRVQANTEAFF. The CDR3, as DNA: TGTGCCAGCAGCTTGGGTCTCCGAGTACAGGCGAACACTGAAGCTTTCTTT. The gene calls are TRBV5-4 and TRBJ1-1, with D possibly being TRBD1 (5 bases). The CDR3 is 17 residues long. The germline gives CDR1 SGHNT, CDR2 YYREEE (reference sequence). V was pared by 0 bases and J by 1 base, with 16 bases between.